This T cell receptor beta chain was identified in a study of identical twins. TCRdb independently ran MiXCR on the 5' RACE reads; one entry per CDR3 protein. The sample lists 600,000 to 850,000 distinct CDR3 sequences, 15% to 20% occurring once. The V and J ends lost 4 bases and 0 bases, in that order; junction bases with no gene match: 5. Per the germline V gene, CDR1 is SGHTA and CDR2 is FQGNSA. CDR3 length: 15 amino acids. This clonotype was seen more than once but under ten times. Its target is not known. Study results and limitations: While abundant cord blood beta clonotypes carried fewer insertions, memory repertoires showed no such pattern. Findings depended on cross-sectional statistics rather than tracking the same donors.

These data also formed part of another study, on T cells expressing NK-cell markers.

The V gene is TRBV7-2, the J gene TRBJ1-1; TRBD1 matches at 7 bases. This TCR was recovered from a woman between 18 and 29 years old in good health. Sample: PBMCs. CDR3 nucleotides: TGTGCCAGCAGCTCGACAGGGACCATGAACACTGAAGCTTTCTTT. Protein sequence: CASSSTGTMNTEAFF. Complete variable domain (other parts from reference TRBV7-2 and TRBJ1-1): GAGVSQSPSNKVTEKGKDVELRCDPISGHTALYWYRQSLGQGLEFLIYFQGNSAPDKSGLPSDRFSAERTGGSVSTLTIQRTQQEDSAVYLCASSSTGTMNTEAFFGQGTRLTVV.